This TCR beta chain derives from a study of identical twins. Comment on this clonotype: Possible read error: a much larger clone is one base away.

TCRdb called the 5' RACE reads again in MiXCR, with one record for every CDR3 protein. The sample has hundreds of thousands of distinct CDR3 sequences, 5.5% to 6.5% seen once; the top ten hold 1.5% to 2%. From germline, CDR1 is SQVTM and CDR2 ANQGSEA. The CDR3 consists of 12 residues. The sequencing sample was made of naive T cells sorted from blood. The TCR was taken from a young man in good health. The chain is built from TRBV29-1 and TRBJ1-1, with D maybe TRBD1 (6 bases). In nucleotides, the CDR3 is TGCAGCGTTGGCGACAGGAAGACTGAAGCTTCCTTT. As protein: CSVGDRKTEASF.